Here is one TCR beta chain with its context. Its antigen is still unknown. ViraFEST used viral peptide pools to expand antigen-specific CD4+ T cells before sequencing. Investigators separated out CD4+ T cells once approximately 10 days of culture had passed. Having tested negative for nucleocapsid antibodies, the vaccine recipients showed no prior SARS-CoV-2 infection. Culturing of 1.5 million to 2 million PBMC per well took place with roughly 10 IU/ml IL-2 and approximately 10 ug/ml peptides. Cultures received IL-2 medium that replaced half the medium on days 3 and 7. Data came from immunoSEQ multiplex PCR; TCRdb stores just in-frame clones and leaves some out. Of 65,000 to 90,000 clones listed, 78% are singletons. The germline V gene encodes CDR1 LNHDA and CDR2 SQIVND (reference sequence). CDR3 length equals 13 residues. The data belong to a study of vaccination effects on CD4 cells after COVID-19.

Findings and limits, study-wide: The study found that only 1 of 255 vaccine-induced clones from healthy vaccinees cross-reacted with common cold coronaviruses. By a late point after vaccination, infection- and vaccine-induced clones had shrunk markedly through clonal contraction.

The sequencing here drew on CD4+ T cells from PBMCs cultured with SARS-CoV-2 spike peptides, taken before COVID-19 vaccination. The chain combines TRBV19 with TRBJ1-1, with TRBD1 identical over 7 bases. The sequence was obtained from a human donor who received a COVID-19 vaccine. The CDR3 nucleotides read TGTGGCGCTTCGGGACAGATGAACACTGAAGCTTTCTTT. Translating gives CGASGQMNTEAFF.